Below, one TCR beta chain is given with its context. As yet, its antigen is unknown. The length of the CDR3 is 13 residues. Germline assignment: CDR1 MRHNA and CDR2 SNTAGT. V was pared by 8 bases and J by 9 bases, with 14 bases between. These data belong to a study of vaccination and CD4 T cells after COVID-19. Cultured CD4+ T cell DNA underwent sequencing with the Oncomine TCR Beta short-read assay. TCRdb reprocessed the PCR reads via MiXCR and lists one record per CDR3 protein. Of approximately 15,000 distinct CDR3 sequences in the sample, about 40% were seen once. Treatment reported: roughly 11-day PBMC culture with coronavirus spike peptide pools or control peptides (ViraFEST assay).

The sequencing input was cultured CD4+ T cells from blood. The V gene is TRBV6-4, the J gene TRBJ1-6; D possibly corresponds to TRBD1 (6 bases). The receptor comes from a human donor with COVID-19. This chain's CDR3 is CASPGGRLSPLHF. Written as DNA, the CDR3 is TGTGCCAGCCCGGGGGGCAGACTTTCACCCCTCCACTTT.